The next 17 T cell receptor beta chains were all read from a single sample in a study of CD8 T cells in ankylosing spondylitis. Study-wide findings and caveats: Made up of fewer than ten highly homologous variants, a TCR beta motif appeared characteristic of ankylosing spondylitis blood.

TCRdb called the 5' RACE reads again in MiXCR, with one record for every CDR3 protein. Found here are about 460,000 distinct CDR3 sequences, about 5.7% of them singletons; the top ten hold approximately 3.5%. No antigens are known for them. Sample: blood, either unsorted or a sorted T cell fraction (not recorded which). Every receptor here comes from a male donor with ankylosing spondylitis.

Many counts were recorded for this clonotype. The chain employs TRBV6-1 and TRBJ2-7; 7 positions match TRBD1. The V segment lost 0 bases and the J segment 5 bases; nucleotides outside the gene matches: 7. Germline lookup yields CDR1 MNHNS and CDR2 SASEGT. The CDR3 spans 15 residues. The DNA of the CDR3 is TGTGCCAGCAGTGAAGCGCGCAGGGGGACCCACGAGCAGTACTTC. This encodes CASSEARRGTHEQYF.

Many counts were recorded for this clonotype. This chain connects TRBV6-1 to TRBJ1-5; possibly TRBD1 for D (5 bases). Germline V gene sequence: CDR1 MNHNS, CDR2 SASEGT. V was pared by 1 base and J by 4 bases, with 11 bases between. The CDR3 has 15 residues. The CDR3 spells CASSEVVGGNQPQHF. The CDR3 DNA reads TGTGCCAGCAGTGAAGTCGTGGGGGGAAATCAGCCCCAGCATTTT.

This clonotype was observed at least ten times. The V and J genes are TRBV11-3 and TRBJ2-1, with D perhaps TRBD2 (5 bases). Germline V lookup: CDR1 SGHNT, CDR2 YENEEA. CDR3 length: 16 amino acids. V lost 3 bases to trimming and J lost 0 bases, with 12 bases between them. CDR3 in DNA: TGTGCCAGCAGCTTGGATCTAGCCAGCTCCTACAATGAGCAGTTCTTC. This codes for CASSLDLASSYNEQFF.

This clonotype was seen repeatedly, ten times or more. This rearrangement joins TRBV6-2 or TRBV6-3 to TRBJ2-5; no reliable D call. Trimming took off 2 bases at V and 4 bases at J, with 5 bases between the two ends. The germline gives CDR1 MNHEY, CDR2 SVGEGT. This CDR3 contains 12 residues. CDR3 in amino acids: CASSYGPETQYF. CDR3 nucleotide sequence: TGTGCCAGCAGTTACGGGCCAGAGACCCAGTACTTC.

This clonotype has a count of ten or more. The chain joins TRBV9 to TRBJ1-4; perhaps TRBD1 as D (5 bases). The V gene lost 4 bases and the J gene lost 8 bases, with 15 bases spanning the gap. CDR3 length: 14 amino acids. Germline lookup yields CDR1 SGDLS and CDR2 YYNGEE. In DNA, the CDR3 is TGTGCCAGCAGCTTCCTCGGGGGTTTCGAAAAACTGTTTTTT. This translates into CASSFLGGFEKLFF. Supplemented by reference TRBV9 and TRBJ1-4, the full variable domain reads DSGVTQTPKHLITATGQRVTLRCSPRSGDLSVYWYQQSLDQGLQFLIQYYNGEERAKGNILERFSAQQFPDLHSELNLSSLELGDSALYFCASSFLGGFEKLFFGSGTQLSVL.

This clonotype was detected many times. CDR3 DNA sequence: TGTGCCAGCAGTCCGGGGACGCCATCCTATGGCTACACCTTC. Amino acid sequence: CASSPGTPSYGYTF. The rearrangement joins TRBV12-3 or TRBV12-4 to TRBJ1-2; a weak D match, TRBD1 (5 bases). The length of the CDR3 is 14 residues. Trimming removed 5 bases at V and 4 bases at J, with 14 bases between.

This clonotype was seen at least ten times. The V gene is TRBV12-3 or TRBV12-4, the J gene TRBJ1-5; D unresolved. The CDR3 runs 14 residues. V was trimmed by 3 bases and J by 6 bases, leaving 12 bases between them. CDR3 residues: CASSFRRWGQPQHF. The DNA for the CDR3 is TGTGCCAGCAGTTTCCGGAGGTGGGGTCAGCCCCAGCATTTT.

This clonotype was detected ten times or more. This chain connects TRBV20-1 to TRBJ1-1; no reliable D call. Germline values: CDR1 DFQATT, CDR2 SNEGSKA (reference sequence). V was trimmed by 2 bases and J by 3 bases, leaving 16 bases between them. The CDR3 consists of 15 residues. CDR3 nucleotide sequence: TGCAGTGCTAGAAAAAAGACACAGTGGGACACTGAAGCTTTCTTT. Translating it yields CSARKKTQWDTEAFF.

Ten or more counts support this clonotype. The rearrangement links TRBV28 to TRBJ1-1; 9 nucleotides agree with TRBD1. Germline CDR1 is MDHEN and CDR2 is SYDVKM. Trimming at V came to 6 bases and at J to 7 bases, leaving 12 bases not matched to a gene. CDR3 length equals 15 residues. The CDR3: CASRTPGQGLGEAFF. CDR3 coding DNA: TGTGCCAGCAGAACTCCGGGACAGGGTCTGGGTGAAGCTTTCTTT.

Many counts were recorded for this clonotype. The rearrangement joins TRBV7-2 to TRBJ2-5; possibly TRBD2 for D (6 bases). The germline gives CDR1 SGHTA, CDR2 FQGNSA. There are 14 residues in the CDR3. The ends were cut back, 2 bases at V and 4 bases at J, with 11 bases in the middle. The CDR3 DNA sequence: TGTGCCAGCAGCTTATATGGAGGGCGAGAGACCCAGTACTTC. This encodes CASSLYGGRETQYF.

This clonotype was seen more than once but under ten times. CDR3 coding DNA: TGTGCCAGCAGTCCATCGGGACAGGGGGCGGTCAAGACCCAGTACTTC. Translating gives CASSPSGQGAVKTQYF. The chain is built from TRBV12-3 or TRBV12-4 and TRBJ2-5, with 12 bases identical to TRBD1. The V gene end was trimmed by 5 bases and the J gene end by 6 bases; junction bases not matched to a gene: 10. The CDR3 length is 16 residues.

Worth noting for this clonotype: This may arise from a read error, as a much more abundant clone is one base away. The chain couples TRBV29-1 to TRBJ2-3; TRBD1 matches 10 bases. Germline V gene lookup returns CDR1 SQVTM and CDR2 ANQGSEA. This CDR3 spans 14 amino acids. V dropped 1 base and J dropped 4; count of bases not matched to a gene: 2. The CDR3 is CSVEGGQGPDTQYF. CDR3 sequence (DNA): TGCAGCGTTGAAGGGGGACAGGGGCCAGATACGCAGTATTTT.

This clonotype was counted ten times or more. CDR3 nucleotide sequence: TGCGCCAGCAGCCAATCAGGAAATACGGCCCTCCACTTT. Protein sequence: CASSQSGNTALHF. The genes are TRBV4-3 and TRBJ1-6, with unresolved D. The CDR3 is 13 amino acids. From germline, CDR1 is LGHNA and CDR2 YSLEER. V was cut by 2 bases and J by 14 bases, with 13 bases left in between.

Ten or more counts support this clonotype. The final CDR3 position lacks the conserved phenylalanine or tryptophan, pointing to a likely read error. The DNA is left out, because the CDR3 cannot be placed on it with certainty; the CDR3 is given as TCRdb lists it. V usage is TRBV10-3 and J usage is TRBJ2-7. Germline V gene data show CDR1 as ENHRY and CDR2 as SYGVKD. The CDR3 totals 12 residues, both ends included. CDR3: CAISESPGSTIL.

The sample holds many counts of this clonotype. This chain's CDR3 is CAISEGRGGTIYF. The DNA of the CDR3 is TGTGCCATCAGCGAGGGACGGGGAGGCACCATATATTTT. The chain recombines TRBV10-3 with TRBJ1-3; TRBD1 might be the D (5 bases). This CDR3 region has 13 residues. Looked up from germline, CDR1 is ENHRY and CDR2 is SYGVKD. Trimming removed 6 bases from V and 9 bases from J, with 15 bases in between.

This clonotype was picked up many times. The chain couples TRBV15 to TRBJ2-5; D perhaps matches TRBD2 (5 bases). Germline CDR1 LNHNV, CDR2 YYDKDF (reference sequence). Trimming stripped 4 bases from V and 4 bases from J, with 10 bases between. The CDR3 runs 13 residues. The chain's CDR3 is CATSTPGIETQYF. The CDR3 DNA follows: TGTGCCACCAGCACCCCGGGAATAGAGACCCAGTACTTC.

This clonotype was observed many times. CDR3 amino acids: CAISENPGGPNQPQHF. The DNA for the CDR3 is TGTGCCATCAGTGAAAACCCAGGGGGCCCGAATCAGCCCCAGCATTTT. The chain uses TRBV10-3 and TRBJ1-5, with 8 bases matching TRBD1. There are 16 residues in the CDR3. Germline values: CDR1 ENHRY, CDR2 SYGVKD. V shed 3 bases, J shed 4 bases, and the junction held 8 bases outside the gene matches.